The 9 T cell receptor beta chains below come from one sample, sequenced in a study of cytomegalovirus exposure and HLA in healthy donors. The study ran its PCR with 60 Vbeta and 13 Jbeta primers. TCRdb keeps only in-frame clones here, not all; method: immunoSEQ multiplex PCR. In total, the table holds some 43,000 clones. Sequences were obtained from PBMCs. These receptors were taken from a woman aged 25 to 45 in good health and CMV-seronegative.

The V call is TRBV29-1, the J call TRBJ2-1; TRBD2 matches at 8 bases. V dropped 6 bases and J dropped 5; count of bases not matched to a gene: 9. Germline V lookup: CDR1 SQVTM, CDR2 ANQGSEA. The CDR3 sequence is 14 residues long. CDR3 coding DNA: TGCAGCGTAGAACTAGCGGTACCCGACAATGAGCAGTTCTTC. This encodes CSVELAVPDNEQFF.

The rearrangement uses TRBV9 and TRBJ2-1; D not certain. Trimming removed 0 bases at V and 0 bases at J, with 13 bases between. The CDR3 has 17 amino acids. Looked up from germline, CDR1 is SGDLS and CDR2 is YYNGEE. The CDR3 sequence is CASSVGNSPISYNEQFF. In nucleotides, the CDR3 is TGTGCCAGCAGCGTAGGGAATAGCCCCATCTCCTACAATGAGCAGTTCTTC.

V usage is TRBV29-1 and J usage is TRBJ2-1; TRBD1 might be the D (6 bases). This CDR3 comprises 12 residues. The V end was cut by 2 bases, the J end by 7 bases, with 9 bases between. The V gene's germline CDR1 is SQVTM and CDR2 ANQGSEA. The CDR3: CSVESDRNEQFF. CDR3 sequence (DNA): TGCAGCGTTGAATCGGACAGAAATGAGCAGTTCTTC.

This rearrangement joins TRBV7-9 to TRBJ2-7, with 13 nucleotides matching TRBD2. This CDR3 region has 17 residues. Germline-derived CDR1 and CDR2 are SEHNR and FQNEAQ (reference sequence). Trimming cost V 1 base and J 4 bases; bases outside gene matches: 7. The DNA for the CDR3 is TGTGCCAGCAGCTTAGAAACCACTAGCGGGAGGGGATACGAGCAGTACTTC. It yields the protein CASSLETTSGRGYEQYF.

The chain joins TRBV5-6 to TRBJ2-2, with 11 positions matching TRBD1. CDR1 and CDR2 from the germline V gene are SGHDT and YYEEEE. The junction had 2 bases not matched to a gene; V was cut back by 0 bases and J by 4 bases. The CDR3 loop spans 16 amino acids. The CDR3 region is CASSLGTGGPTGELFF. As DNA, the CDR3 is TGTGCCAGCAGCTTGGGGACAGGGGGCCCCACCGGGGAGCTGTTTTTT.

CDR3 sequence (DNA): TGTGCCAGCAGCCCCCGGAGAGTAGAGGGTAATGAGCAGTTCTTC. Protein sequence: CASSPRRVEGNEQFF. The V call is TRBV7-9, the J call TRBJ2-1; weak D call: TRBD2 (5 bases). Between the trimmed V and J ends, which lost 5 bases and 7 bases, there was a span of 18 bases. CDR1 is SEHNR and CDR2 is FQNEAQ in the germline V gene (reference sequence). The CDR3 has 15 residues.

The genes are TRBV30 and TRBJ1-1; TRBD1 might be the D (5 bases). This CDR3 spans 11 amino acids. The V and J ends lost 3 bases and 11 bases respectively, with 13 bases between them. CDR1 is GTSNPN and CDR2 is SVGIG in the germline V gene (reference sequence). The CDR3 DNA reads TGTGCCTGGAGACTACGGGGGATTGCTTTCTTT. The encoded protein is CAWRLRGIAFF.

The V and J genes are TRBV28 and TRBJ2-7, with a possible D match to TRBD1 (6 bases). The V and J ends lost 6 bases and 4 bases respectively, with 16 bases between them. The V gene's germline CDR1 is MDHEN and CDR2 SYDVKM. The CDR3 is 14 residues long. The CDR3 loop is CASSPHRELYEQYF. In DNA, the CDR3 is TGTGCCAGCAGCCCCCACAGGGAATTATACGAGCAGTACTTC.

The CDR3 DNA follows: TGTGCCAGTAGTGCCCTCGGGAGGGGAAGGGACACTGAAGCTTTCTTT. Amino acid sequence: CASSALGRGRDTEAFF. The J gene is TRBJ1-1, the V gene TRBV19; D perhaps matches TRBD1 (5 bases). The germline CDR1 and CDR2 sequences are LNHDA and SQIVND (reference sequence). Trimming removed 5 bases from V and 3 bases from J, with 19 bases in between. The CDR3 is 16 amino acids.